This note documents a single T cell receptor beta chain sequence. The assay was immunoSEQ multiplex PCR, and TCRdb's table has in-frame clones only and misses some. Altogether about 110,000 clones are present, roughly 85% being singletons, with the ten largest covering 4.8%. Germline V gene lookup returns CDR1 SGHTA and CDR2 FQGNSA. This CDR3 is built from 14 residues. The trim removed 3 bases at V and 9 bases at J, leaving 8 bases unmatched. The sample originates from a study of blood T cell repertoires in COVID-19. The chain recombines TRBV7-2 with TRBJ2-1; TRBD2 agrees at 7 bases. This clonotype originated in a human donor in a cohort sampled during active COVID-19. Sequencing used peripheral blood. The CDR3 loop reads CASSLGGSAVEQFF. The CDR3 bases are TGTGCCAGCAGCTTGGGCGGGAGTGCCGTTGAGCAGTTCTTC.